This T cell receptor (beta chain) was identified during a study of response to subunit inactivated influenza vaccine. The study, taken as a whole, reports: Authors proposed each seasonal influenza vaccination draws in few new T cells.

This clonotype has only a few counts. Its specificity is unknown. The CDR3 totals 16 residues. Trimming left V 3 bases short and J 3 bases short, with 18 bases between. TCRdb re-called the RT-PCR reads with MiXCR, one entry per CDR3 protein. The sample consists of fewer than 650,000 distinct CDR3 sequences, 10% to 15% of them appearing once. The sequence was obtained from a man in his forties or fifties who received an inactivated influenza vaccine. V is TRBV12-3 or TRBV12-4 and J is TRBJ2-7; possible D gene TRBD1, 5 bases. The starting material was PBMCs from blood, obtained 40 to 50 days after vaccination. Written as DNA, the CDR3 is TGTGCCAGCAGTTTTTCGGTCTCGGCAGGGATCTACGAGCAGTACTTC. It translates to CASSFSVSAGIYEQYF.